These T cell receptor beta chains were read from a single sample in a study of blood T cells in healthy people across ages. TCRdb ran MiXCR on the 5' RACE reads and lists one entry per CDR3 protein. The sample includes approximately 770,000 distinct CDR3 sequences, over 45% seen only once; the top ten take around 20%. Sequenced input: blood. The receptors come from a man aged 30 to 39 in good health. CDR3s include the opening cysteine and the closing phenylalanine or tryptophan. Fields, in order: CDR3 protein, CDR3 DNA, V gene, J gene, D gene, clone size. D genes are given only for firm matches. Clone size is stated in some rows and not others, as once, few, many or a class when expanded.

cdr3_aa: CASSYSGRPYEQYF
cdr3_nt: TGTGCCAGCAGTTACTCGGGCAGACCCTACGAGCAGTACTTC
v_call: TRBV6-5
j_call: TRBJ2-7
d_call: NA
clone_size: NA

cdr3_aa: CASSTASGGYQETQYF
cdr3_nt: TGTGCCAGCAGTACCGCTAGCGGGGGGTACCAAGAGACCCAGTACTTC
v_call: TRBV27
j_call: TRBJ2-5
d_call: TRBD2
clone_size: NA

cdr3_aa: CASSSGALRGGNEQFF
cdr3_nt: TGTGCCAGCAGCTCCGGAGCTCTAAGGGGGGGAAATGAGCAGTTCTTC
v_call: TRBV7-2
j_call: TRBJ2-1
d_call: NA
clone_size: NA

cdr3_aa: CSASRRNEQYF
cdr3_nt: TGCAGTGCTAGTCGCCGAAACGAGCAGTACTTC
v_call: TRBV20-1
j_call: TRBJ2-7
d_call: NA
clone_size: NA

cdr3_aa: CASSPPWDRVAYTF
cdr3_nt: TGTGCCAGCAGCCCTCCCTGGGACAGGGTTGCATACACCTTC
v_call: TRBV13
j_call: TRBJ1-2
d_call: TRBD1
clone_size: NA

cdr3_aa: CSARAVNYGYTF
cdr3_nt: TGCAGTGCTAGGGCGGTTAACTATGGCTACACCTTC
v_call: TRBV20-1
j_call: TRBJ1-2
d_call: NA
clone_size: NA

cdr3_aa: CASSTHNLRAAGANVLTF
cdr3_nt: TGTGCCAGCAGTACGCACAATCTCAGGGCAGCTGGGGCCAACGTCCTGACTTTC
v_call: TRBV6-2/TRBV6-3
j_call: TRBJ2-6
d_call: NA
clone_size: NA

cdr3_aa: CASTGEGGYGYTF
cdr3_nt: TGTGCCAGCACGGGAGAGGGAGGTTATGGCTACACCTTC
v_call: TRBV2
j_call: TRBJ1-2
d_call: NA
clone_size: NA

cdr3_aa: CASSLMGTSMEQFF
cdr3_nt: TGTGCCAGCAGCTTAATGGGGACTAGCATGGAGCAGTTCTTC
v_call: TRBV7-2
j_call: TRBJ2-1
d_call: TRBD2
clone_size: few

cdr3_aa: CSSSESRGSYEQYF
cdr3_nt: TGTTCCAGCAGTGAGAGCAGGGGCTCCTACGAGCAGTACTTC
v_call: TRBV25-1
j_call: TRBJ2-7
d_call: NA
clone_size: NA

cdr3_aa: CSARGQRNEQFF
cdr3_nt: TGCAGTGCTAGGGGACAGCGCAATGAGCAGTTCTTC
v_call: TRBV20-1
j_call: TRBJ2-1
d_call: TRBD1
clone_size: few

cdr3_aa: CSVGGAGGGGGYGYTF
cdr3_nt: TGCAGCGTAGGAGGGGCCGGCGGGGGTGGCGGCTATGGCTACACCTTC
v_call: TRBV29-1
j_call: TRBJ1-2
d_call: NA
clone_size: NA

cdr3_aa: CASSLGTGQQPQHF
cdr3_nt: TGCGCCAGCAGCTTGGGAACCGGGCAACAGCCCCAGCATTTT
v_call: TRBV5-1
j_call: TRBJ1-5
d_call: NA
clone_size: NA

cdr3_aa: CASSAGTRGTGELFF
cdr3_nt: TGTGCCAGCAGCGCCGGGACTAGGGGCACCGGGGAGCTGTTTTTT
v_call: TRBV2
j_call: TRBJ2-2
d_call: TRBD2
clone_size: NA

cdr3_aa: CASSLRVLAGDEQFF
cdr3_nt: TGTGCCAGCAGCTTACGAGTACTAGCGGGAGATGAGCAGTTCTTC
v_call: TRBV7-8
j_call: TRBJ2-1
d_call: TRBD2
clone_size: few

cdr3_aa: CASSLEGTRGNPLHF
cdr3_nt: TGTGCCAGCAGCTTAGAAGGGACAAGGGGCAACCCCCTCCACTTT
v_call: TRBV7-9
j_call: TRBJ1-6
d_call: NA
clone_size: once

cdr3_aa: CASSLAVEHGYTF
cdr3_nt: TGCGCCAGCAGCTTGGCCGTGGAGCATGGCTACACCTTC
v_call: TRBV5-1
j_call: TRBJ1-2
d_call: NA
clone_size: few

cdr3_aa: CASSFGRPEVDEQFF
cdr3_nt: TGTGCCAGCAGTTTCGGGAGGCCCGAGGTCGATGAGCAGTTCTTC
v_call: TRBV6-2/TRBV6-3
j_call: TRBJ2-1
d_call: TRBD2
clone_size: NA

cdr3_aa: CSVVAGTYNEQFF
cdr3_nt: TGCAGTGTTGTGGCGGGGACCTACAATGAGCAGTTCTTC
v_call: TRBV20-1
j_call: TRBJ2-1
d_call: NA
clone_size: NA

cdr3_aa: CRRDDNEQYF
cdr3_nt: TGCAGGAGGGACGACAATGAGCAGTACTTC
v_call: TRBV20-1
j_call: TRBJ2-5
d_call: NA
clone_size: NA

cdr3_aa: CASRGTVTYEQYF
cdr3_nt: TGTGCCAGCAGGGGGACTGTAACCTACGAGCAGTACTTC
v_call: TRBV25-1
j_call: TRBJ2-7
d_call: NA
clone_size: NA

cdr3_aa: CASSAIQGAAEAFF
cdr3_nt: TGTGCCAGCAGTGCGATCCAGGGGGCGGCTGAAGCTTTCTTT
v_call: TRBV6-1
j_call: TRBJ1-1
d_call: TRBD1
clone_size: once

cdr3_aa: CASSLLRQGGNNEQFF
cdr3_nt: TGTGCCAGCAGTCTCCTCAGGCAGGGGGGGAACAATGAGCAGTTCTTC
v_call: TRBV27
j_call: TRBJ2-1
d_call: NA
clone_size: few

cdr3_aa: CASSFGGQETQYF
cdr3_nt: TGTGCCAGCAGCTTCGGCGGGCAAGAGACCCAGTACTTC
v_call: TRBV7-2
j_call: TRBJ2-5
d_call: NA
clone_size: many

cdr3_aa: CASSLVGTPYNEQFF
cdr3_nt: TGCGCCAGCAGCTTGGTAGGGACCCCCTACAATGAGCAGTTCTTC
v_call: TRBV5-1
j_call: TRBJ2-1
d_call: NA
clone_size: NA

cdr3_aa: CASSETSSGRSGELFF
cdr3_nt: TGTGCCAGCAGTGAAACATCTAGCGGGAGGTCCGGGGAGCTGTTTTTT
v_call: TRBV2
j_call: TRBJ2-2
d_call: TRBD2
clone_size: NA

cdr3_aa: CSASPRTDLGDTQYF
cdr3_nt: TGCAGTGCTAGCCCCAGGACAGACTTAGGGGATACGCAGTATTTT
v_call: TRBV20-1
j_call: TRBJ2-3
d_call: NA
clone_size: once

cdr3_aa: CASSLGDASYEQYF
cdr3_nt: TGTGCCAGCAGCTTAGGGGACGCCTCCTACGAGCAGTACTTC
v_call: TRBV7-9
j_call: TRBJ2-7
d_call: NA
clone_size: NA

cdr3_aa: CASSAQGRDGYTF
cdr3_nt: TGTGCCAGCAGCGCACAGGGTAGAGATGGCTACACCTTC
v_call: TRBV7-9
j_call: TRBJ1-2
d_call: NA
clone_size: NA

cdr3_aa: CASRLGSGAYYNEQFF
cdr3_nt: TGCGCCAGCAGATTGGGAAGCGGGGCCTATTACAATGAGCAGTTCTTC
v_call: TRBV5-1
j_call: TRBJ2-1
d_call: TRBD2
clone_size: NA

cdr3_aa: CASRIQGVRSDTQYF
cdr3_nt: TGTGCCAGCAGGATACAGGGGGTAAGGTCAGATACGCAGTATTTT
v_call: TRBV2
j_call: TRBJ2-3
d_call: TRBD1
clone_size: NA

cdr3_aa: CASSSPAGQGNTDTQYF
cdr3_nt: TGCGCCAGCAGCTCGCCGGCCGGACAGGGGAACACAGATACGCAGTATTTT
v_call: TRBV5-1
j_call: TRBJ2-3
d_call: TRBD1
clone_size: few

cdr3_aa: CSVGTAFGTDTQYF
cdr3_nt: TGCAGCGTTGGAACTGCTTTTGGCACAGATACGCAGTATTTT
v_call: TRBV29-1
j_call: TRBJ2-3
d_call: NA
clone_size: NA

cdr3_aa: CASSFLGLPQETQYF
cdr3_nt: TGCGCCAGCAGCTTCCTGGGACTTCCACAAGAGACCCAGTACTTC
v_call: TRBV5-1
j_call: TRBJ2-5
d_call: NA
clone_size: few

cdr3_aa: CASTGQGGEYF
cdr3_nt: TGTGCCAGCACCGGACAGGGTGGGGAGTACTTC
v_call: TRBV6-2/TRBV6-3
j_call: TRBJ2-5
d_call: TRBD1
clone_size: NA

cdr3_aa: CSARDLLYEQYF
cdr3_nt: TGCAGTGCTAGGGACCTCCTTTACGAGCAGTACTTC
v_call: TRBV20-1
j_call: TRBJ2-7
d_call: NA
clone_size: NA

cdr3_aa: CASSHIGAGGNYEQYF
cdr3_nt: TGTGCCAGCAGCCACATAGGGGCAGGGGGCAACTACGAGCAGTACTTC
v_call: TRBV14
j_call: TRBJ2-7
d_call: TRBD1
clone_size: NA

cdr3_aa: CASNSDSPLHF
cdr3_nt: TGTGCCAGCAACTCCGATTCACCCCTCCACTTT
v_call: TRBV7-9
j_call: TRBJ1-6
d_call: NA
clone_size: NA

cdr3_aa: CSAEWDTGELFF
cdr3_nt: TGCAGTGCCGAGTGGGACACCGGGGAGCTGTTTTTT
v_call: TRBV20-1
j_call: TRBJ2-2
d_call: NA
clone_size: NA

cdr3_aa: CASSSQQGARFGANVLTF
cdr3_nt: TGCGCCAGCAGCTCCCAACAGGGGGCGCGCTTTGGGGCCAACGTCCTGACTTTC
v_call: TRBV5-1
j_call: TRBJ2-6
d_call: TRBD1
clone_size: NA